This T cell receptor beta chain stems from a study of cytomegalovirus exposure and HLA in healthy donors. The sample holds one count of this clone. Per germline, CDR1 LNHDA and CDR2 SQIVND (reference sequence). The CDR3 runs to 11 residues. V was cut by 7 bases and J by 6 bases, with 7 bases left in between. PCR primers comprised 60 Vbeta and 13 Jbeta primers. Assay used: immunoSEQ multiplex PCR; TCRdb lists only in-frame clones, some missing. This sample has tens of thousands of clones; over 70% occur once, and the top ten carry 3%. This receptor was taken from a man aged 50 to 60 in good health and CMV-seropositive. The genes are TRBV19 and TRBJ2-1; D might be TRBD2 (5 bases). Sequenced sample: PBMCs. CDR3 sequence (DNA): TGTGCCAGTACTAGCCTCAATGAGCAGTTCTTC. This encodes CASTSLNEQFF. Looking up the rest from reference TRBV19 and TRBJ2-1 gives the full variable domain: DGGITQSPKYLFRKEGQNVTLSCEQNLNHDAMYWYRQDPGQGLRLIYYSQIVNDFQKGDIAEGYSVSREKKESFPLTVTSAQKNPTAFYLCASTSLNEQFFGPGTRLTVL.